The 16 T cell receptor beta chains reported below all come from one sample, sequenced in a study of cytomegalovirus exposure and HLA in healthy donors (dated by TCRdb to about 2017). Library method: the immunoSEQ multiplex PCR assay. For the multiplex PCR, a mixture combining 60 forward primers for TCR Vbeta segments and 13 reverse primers for TCR Jbeta segments was used. Drawn from immuneACCESS, this table holds only the in-frame rearrangements with V and J called that TCRdb kept. Clones are partly lost; checked studies trace under half to an unresolved V gene and leave the rest unexplained. Recorded for this sample are 90,000 to 150,000 clones; approximately 80% of them occurred a single time. Jointly, the top ten make up 2% to 3% of the sample. The sequenced sample consisted of PBMCs. The source is a female donor in good health and CMV-seronegative.

This sequence joins TRBV5-4 and TRBJ2-1; D is unclear. V was shortened by 0 bases and J by 7 bases, with 2 bases between the two germline ends. The CDR3 has 11 residues. Germline-derived CDR1 and CDR2 are SGHNT and YYREEE (reference sequence). CDR3 sequence (DNA): TGTGCCAGCAGCTTGGCTAATGAGCAGTTCTTC. It encodes CASSLANEQFF.

About this clone itself: One junction end disagrees with the germline gene, perhaps due to a read error. This sequence joins TRBV7-7 and TRBJ2-3, with D uncertain. Germline V gives CDR1 SSHAT, CDR2 FNYEAQ (reference sequence). The CDR3 spans 16 residues. As DNA, the CDR3 is TGTGCTAGCAGCTCCCGTCTGGGCCAATTCACAGATACGCAGTATTTT. This codes for CASSSRLGQFTDTQYF. The whole variable domain, remainder taken from reference TRBV7-7 and TRBJ2-3, is GAGVSQSPRYKVTKRGQDVTLRCDPISSHATLYWYQQALGQGPEFLTYFNYEAQPDKSGLPSDRFSAERPEGSISTLTIQRTEQRDSAMYRCASSSRLGQFTDTQYFGPGTRLTVL.

The V gene is TRBV5-1, the J gene TRBJ2-1, with 9 bases aligning to TRBD1. J gave up 8 bases and V 4 bases, and 10 bases lay outside the gene matches. The germline CDR1 and CDR2 sequences are SGHRS and YFSETQ. The CDR3 has 15 amino acids. The DNA for the CDR3 is TGCGCCAGCAGCACGGGACAGGGAGGGTTGGATGAGCAGTTCTTC. Its protein is CASSTGQGGLDEQFF.

In DNA form, the CDR3 reads TGTGCCTGGAAGGTCGGGCAAGAGACCCAGTACTTC. This translates into CAWKVGQETQYF. The gene calls are TRBV30 and TRBJ2-5, with D hard to call. The CDR3 extends over 12 amino acids. The V end lost 4 bases, the J end lost 2 bases, and 8 bases lay between the germline ends. Germline V gene data show CDR1 as GTSNPN and CDR2 as SVGIG (reference sequence).

This clone turned up a few times. The chain combines TRBV7-9 with TRBJ1-1; D call uncertain. Trimming took off 5 bases at V and 5 bases at J, with 9 bases between the two ends. The CDR3 consists of 12 residues. Germline V CDR1 and CDR2: SEHNR, FQNEAQ (reference sequence). The CDR3 DNA is TGTGCCAGCAGCGTGGGGAGGACTGAAGCTTTCTTT. This codes for CASSVGRTEAFF. The variable domain in full, with the rest retrieved from reference TRBV7-9 and TRBJ1-1, is DTGVSQNPRHKITKRGQNVTFRCDPISEHNRLYWYRQTLGQGPEFLTYFQNEAQLEKSRLLSDRFSAERPKGSFSTLEIQRTEQGDSAMYLCASSVGRTEAFFGQGTRLTVV.

This chain joins TRBV9 and TRBJ2-2; 9 positions agree with TRBD2. This CDR3 has 15 amino acids. V shed 3 bases, J shed 1 base, and the junction held 1 base outside the gene matches. The V gene's germline CDR1 is SGDLS and CDR2 YYNGEE. The CDR3 nucleotides read TGTGCCAGCAGCGGACTAGCGGAGAACACCGGGGAGCTGTTTTTT. Its translation: CASSGLAENTGELFF. The full variable domain, completed using reference TRBV9 and TRBJ2-2, is DSGVTQTPKHLITATGQRVTLRCSPRSGDLSVYWYQQSLDQGLQFLIQYYNGEERAKGNILERFSAQQFPDLHSELNLSSLELGDSALYFCASSGLAENTGELFFGEGSRLTVL.

The chain carries TRBV6-4 and TRBJ2-3; D is possibly TRBD2 (6 bases). The CDR3 has 13 amino acids. Germline assignment: CDR1 MRHNA and CDR2 SNTAGT. V lost 8 bases and J lost 6, with 15 bases in between. The CDR3 DNA follows: TGTGCCAGCTCACCCCCTGGGGGGGATACGCAGTATTTT. It translates to CASSPPGGDTQYF.

V gene TRBV6-1 combines with J gene TRBJ1-3; D gene ambiguous. CDR3 length: 17 amino acids. The V end lost 2 bases, the J end lost 0 bases, and 14 bases lay between the germline ends. Per germline, CDR1 MNHNS and CDR2 SASEGT. CDR3 loop: CASSEWAALPSGNTIYF. CDR3 DNA: TGTGCCAGCAGTGAATGGGCAGCACTCCCCTCTGGAAACACCATATATTTT.

The V gene is TRBV7-6, the J gene TRBJ2-2; possibly TRBD1 for D (6 bases). CDR3 size: 16 residues. V gave up 5 bases and J gave up 4 bases, with 17 bases separating them. CDR1 and CDR2 (germline): SGHVS, FNYEAQ. CDR3 sequence reads: CASSRTVSMSTGELFF. In DNA form, the CDR3 reads TGTGCCAGCAGCCGGACAGTTTCAATGAGCACCGGGGAGCTGTTTTTT.

The chain links TRBV19 to TRBJ2-5, with 8 positions matching TRBD1. The J call may be in error: the DNA end matches TRBJ2-7 better. Germline values: CDR1 LNHDA, CDR2 SQIVND (reference sequence). The CDR3 sequence is 15 residues long. This chain's CDR3 is CASSTRDRPFSEQYF. CDR3 in DNA: TGTGCCAGTAGTACCCGGGACAGGCCCTTTAGCGAGCAGTACTTC.

The rearrangement links TRBV5-4 to TRBJ2-2; D possibly corresponds to TRBD1 (6 bases). The CDR3 has 15 amino acids. V lost 2 bases and J lost 5, with 13 bases in between. Looked up from germline, CDR1 is SGHNT and CDR2 is YYREEE (reference sequence). CDR3 protein: CASSFGGQRTGELFF. CDR3 nucleotides: TGTGCCAGCAGCTTTGGGGGCCAGAGGACCGGGGAGCTGTTTTTT.

V and J are TRBV18 and TRBJ1-1; perhaps TRBD1 as D (6 bases). The ends were cut back, 3 bases at V and 6 bases at J, with 17 bases in the middle. This CDR3 is 15 amino acids long. CDR1 is KGHSH, CDR2 LQKENI, per germline. This CDR3 reads CASSPTGTPVSEAFF. The CDR3 DNA follows: TGTGCCAGCTCACCGACCGGGACACCAGTCTCTGAAGCTTTCTTT.

This rearrangement joins TRBV30 to TRBJ1-1, with D tentatively TRBD1 (5 bases). The CDR3 contains 15 residues. V lost 3 bases, J lost 4 bases, and 18 bases lay in between. CDR1 is GTSNPN and CDR2 is SVGIG in the germline V gene (reference sequence). The CDR3, as DNA: TGTGCCTGGAGGCGTCACCGGGGGGTGTCCACTGAAGCTTTCTTT. This gives the protein CAWRRHRGVSTEAFF.

The chain combines TRBV4-1 with TRBJ2-5; TRBD1 agrees at 11 bases. Looked up from germline, CDR1 is MGHRA and CDR2 is YSYEKL. The CDR3 extends over 16 amino acids. Trimming took 1 base from V and 1 from J; bases not matched to a gene: 2. CDR3 sequence reads: CASSQVGTGGQETQYF. The DNA for the CDR3 is TGCGCCAGCAGCCAAGTCGGGACAGGGGGCCAAGAGACCCAGTACTTC.

V gene TRBV30 combines with J gene TRBJ2-1; possibly TRBD2 for D (6 bases). This CDR3 has 13 residues. V was pared by 1 base and J by 10 bases, with 14 bases between. Germline CDR1 is GTSNPN and CDR2 is SVGIG (reference sequence). In DNA form, the CDR3 reads TGTGCCTGGAGTGCCTGGAGGGGAGAAGAGCAGTTCTTC. This gives the protein CAWSAWRGEEQFF.

J is TRBJ2-1 and V is TRBV15; D uncertain. V dropped 3 bases and J dropped 0 bases, with 9 bases sitting between them. Germline lookup yields CDR1 LNHNV and CDR2 YYDKDF (reference sequence). This CDR3 has 15 amino acids. The CDR3 nucleotides are TGTGCCACCAGCAGTATGGTTAGCTCCTACAATGAGCAGTTCTTC. It specifies CATSSMVSSYNEQFF.